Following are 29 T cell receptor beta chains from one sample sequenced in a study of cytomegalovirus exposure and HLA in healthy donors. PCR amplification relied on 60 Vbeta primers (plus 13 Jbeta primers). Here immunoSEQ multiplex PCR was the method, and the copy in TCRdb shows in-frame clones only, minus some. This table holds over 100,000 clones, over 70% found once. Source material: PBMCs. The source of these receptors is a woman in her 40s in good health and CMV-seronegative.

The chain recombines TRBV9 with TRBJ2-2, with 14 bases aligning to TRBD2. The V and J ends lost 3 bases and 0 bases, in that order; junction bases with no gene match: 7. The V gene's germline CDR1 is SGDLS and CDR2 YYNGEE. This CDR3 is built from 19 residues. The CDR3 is CASSARTSGGHTNTGELFF. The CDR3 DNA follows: TGTGCCAGCAGCGCTCGGACTAGCGGGGGGCATACGAACACCGGGGAGCTGTTTTTT.

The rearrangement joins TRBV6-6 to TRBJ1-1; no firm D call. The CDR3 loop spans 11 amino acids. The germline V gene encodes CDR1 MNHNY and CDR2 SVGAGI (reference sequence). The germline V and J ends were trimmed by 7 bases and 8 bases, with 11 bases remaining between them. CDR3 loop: CASTYAGEAFF. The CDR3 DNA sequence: TGTGCCAGCACCTATGCGGGGGAAGCTTTCTTT.

CDR3 bases: TGTGCCAGCAGTTACTCGAGGACAGGTCGTGGCTACACCTTC. Protein: CASSYSRTGRGYTF. The chain links TRBV6-5 to TRBJ1-2; 7 nucleotides agree with TRBD1. Per the germline V gene, CDR1 is MNHEY and CDR2 is SVGAGI. J gave up 7 bases and V 0 bases, and 5 bases lay outside the gene matches. CDR3 size: 14 residues.

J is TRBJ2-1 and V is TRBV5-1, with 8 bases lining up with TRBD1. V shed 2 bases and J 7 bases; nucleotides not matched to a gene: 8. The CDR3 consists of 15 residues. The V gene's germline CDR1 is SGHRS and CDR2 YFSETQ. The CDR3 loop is CASSLTGGRGNEQFF. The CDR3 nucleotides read TGCGCCAGCAGCTTAACAGGGGGAAGAGGTAATGAGCAGTTCTTC.

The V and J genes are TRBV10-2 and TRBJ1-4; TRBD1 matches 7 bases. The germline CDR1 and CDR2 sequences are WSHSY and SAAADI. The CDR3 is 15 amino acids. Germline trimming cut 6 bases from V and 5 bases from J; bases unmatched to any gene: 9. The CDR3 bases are TGCGCCAGCAGAGACTCACAGGGGCGGAATGAAAAACTGTTTTTT. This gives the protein CASRDSQGRNEKLFF.

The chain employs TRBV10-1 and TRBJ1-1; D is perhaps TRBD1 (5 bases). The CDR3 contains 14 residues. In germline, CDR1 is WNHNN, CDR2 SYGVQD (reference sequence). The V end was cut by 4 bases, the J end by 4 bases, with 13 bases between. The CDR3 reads CASSVNQGATEAFF. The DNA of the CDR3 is TGCGCCAGCAGTGTAAATCAGGGTGCCACTGAAGCTTTCTTT.

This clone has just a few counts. The CDR3, as DNA: TGTGCCAGCAGCCAACGCCATCCTGGGGCAAACACCATATATTTT. Its protein product is CASSQRHPGANTIYF. The chain employs TRBV14 and TRBJ1-3; possibly TRBD1 for D (5 bases). The germline CDR1 and CDR2 sequences are SGHDN and FVKESK. Trimming removed 2 bases from V and 6 bases from J, with 14 bases in between. The CDR3 consists of 15 residues.

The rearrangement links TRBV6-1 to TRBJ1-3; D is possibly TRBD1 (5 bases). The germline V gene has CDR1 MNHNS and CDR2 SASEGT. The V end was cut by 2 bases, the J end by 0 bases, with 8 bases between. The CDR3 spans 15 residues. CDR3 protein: CASSERGLSGNTIYF. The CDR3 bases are TGTGCCAGCAGTGAAAGGGGCCTCTCTGGAAACACCATATATTTT.

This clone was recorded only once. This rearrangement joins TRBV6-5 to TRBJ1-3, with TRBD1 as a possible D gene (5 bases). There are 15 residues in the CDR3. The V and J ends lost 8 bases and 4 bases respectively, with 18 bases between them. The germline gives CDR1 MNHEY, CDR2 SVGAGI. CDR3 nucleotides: TGTGCCAGCGGCACTCCGGGGGGTTCGGGAAACACCATATATTTT. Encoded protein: CASGTPGGSGNTIYF.

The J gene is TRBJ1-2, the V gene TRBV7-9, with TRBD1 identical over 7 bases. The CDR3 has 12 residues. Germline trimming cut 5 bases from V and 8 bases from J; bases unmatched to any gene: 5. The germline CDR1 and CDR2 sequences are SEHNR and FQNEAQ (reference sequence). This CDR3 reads CASSVGTEGYTF. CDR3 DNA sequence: TGTGCCAGCAGCGTGGGGACAGAAGGCTACACCTTC.

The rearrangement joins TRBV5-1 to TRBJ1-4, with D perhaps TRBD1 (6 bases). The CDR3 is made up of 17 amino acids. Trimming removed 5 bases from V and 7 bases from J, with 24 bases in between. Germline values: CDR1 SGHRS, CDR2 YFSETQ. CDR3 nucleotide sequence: TGCGCCAGCAGAACTGAGATCGGGAGGACAGACGGTGAAAAACTGTTTTTT. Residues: CASRTEIGRTDGEKLFF.

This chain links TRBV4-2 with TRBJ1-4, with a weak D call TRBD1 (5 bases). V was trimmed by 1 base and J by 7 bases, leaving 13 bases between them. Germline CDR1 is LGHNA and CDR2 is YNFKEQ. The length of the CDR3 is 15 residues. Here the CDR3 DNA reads TGTGCCAGCAGCCAAGTTGGGCAGGGAGGTGAAAAACTGTTTTTT. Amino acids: CASSQVGQGGEKLFF.

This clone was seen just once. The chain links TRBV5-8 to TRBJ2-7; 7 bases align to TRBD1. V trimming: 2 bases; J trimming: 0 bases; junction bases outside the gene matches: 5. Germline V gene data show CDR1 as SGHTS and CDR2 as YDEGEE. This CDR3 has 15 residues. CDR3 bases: TGTGCCAGCAGCTTCTCGGACAGGAGCTCCTACGAGCAGTACTTC. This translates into CASSFSDRSSYEQYF.

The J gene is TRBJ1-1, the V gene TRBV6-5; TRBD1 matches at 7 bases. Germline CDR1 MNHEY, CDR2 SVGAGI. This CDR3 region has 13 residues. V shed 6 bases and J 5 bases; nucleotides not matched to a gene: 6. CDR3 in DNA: TGTGCCAGCAGAAAAACAGGGGATACTGAAGCTTTCTTT. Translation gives CASRKTGDTEAFF.

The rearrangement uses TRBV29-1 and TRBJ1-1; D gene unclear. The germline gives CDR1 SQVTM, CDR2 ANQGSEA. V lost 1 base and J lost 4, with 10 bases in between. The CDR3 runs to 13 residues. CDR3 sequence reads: CSVEVAESTEAFF. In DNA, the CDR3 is TGCAGCGTTGAAGTCGCCGAGAGCACTGAAGCTTTCTTT.

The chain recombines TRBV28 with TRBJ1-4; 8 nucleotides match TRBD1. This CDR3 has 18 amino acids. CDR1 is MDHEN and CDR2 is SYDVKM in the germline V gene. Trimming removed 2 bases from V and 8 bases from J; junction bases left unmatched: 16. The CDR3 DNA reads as TGTGCCAGCAGTTTAGGGACAGGATGGTCGTCGGAGGCCGAAAAACTGTTTTTT. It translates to CASSLGTGWSSEAEKLFF.

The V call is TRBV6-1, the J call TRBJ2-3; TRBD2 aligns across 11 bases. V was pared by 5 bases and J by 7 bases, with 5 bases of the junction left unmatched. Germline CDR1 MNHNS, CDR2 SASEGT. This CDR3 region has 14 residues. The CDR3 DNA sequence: TGTGCCAGCAGTATAGCGGGGGGGCCGAATACGCAGTATTTT. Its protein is CASSIAGGPNTQYF.

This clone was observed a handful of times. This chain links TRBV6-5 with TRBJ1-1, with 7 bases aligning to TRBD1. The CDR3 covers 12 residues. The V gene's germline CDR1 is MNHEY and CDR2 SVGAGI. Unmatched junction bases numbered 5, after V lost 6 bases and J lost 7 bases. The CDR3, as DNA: TGTGCCAGCAGAGACAGGGCCTATGAAGCTTTCTTT. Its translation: CASRDRAYEAFF.

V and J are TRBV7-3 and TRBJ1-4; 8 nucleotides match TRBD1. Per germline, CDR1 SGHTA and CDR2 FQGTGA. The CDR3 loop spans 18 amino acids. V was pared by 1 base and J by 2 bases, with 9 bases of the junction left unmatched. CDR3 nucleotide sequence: TGTGCCAGCAGCTTAAAACCCCCGACAGGGGCGACTAATGAAAAACTGTTTTTT. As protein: CASSLKPPTGATNEKLFF.

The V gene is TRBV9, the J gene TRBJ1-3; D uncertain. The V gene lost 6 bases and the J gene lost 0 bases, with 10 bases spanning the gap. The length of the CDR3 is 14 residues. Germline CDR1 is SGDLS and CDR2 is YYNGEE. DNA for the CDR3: TGTGCCAGCAACCCAGAATACTCTGGAAACACCATATATTTT. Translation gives CASNPEYSGNTIYF.

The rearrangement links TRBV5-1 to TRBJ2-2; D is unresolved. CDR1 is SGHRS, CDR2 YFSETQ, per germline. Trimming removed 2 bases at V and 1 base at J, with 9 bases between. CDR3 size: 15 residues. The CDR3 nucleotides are TGCGCCAGCAGCTTCGGTACAGTGAACACCGGGGAGCTGTTTTTT. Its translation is CASSFGTVNTGELFF.

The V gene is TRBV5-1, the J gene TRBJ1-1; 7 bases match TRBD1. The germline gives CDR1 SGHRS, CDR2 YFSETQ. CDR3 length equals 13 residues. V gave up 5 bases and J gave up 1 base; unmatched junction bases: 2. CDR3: CASRQGPNTEAFF. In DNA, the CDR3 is TGCGCCAGCAGACAGGGGCCGAACACTGAAGCTTTCTTT.

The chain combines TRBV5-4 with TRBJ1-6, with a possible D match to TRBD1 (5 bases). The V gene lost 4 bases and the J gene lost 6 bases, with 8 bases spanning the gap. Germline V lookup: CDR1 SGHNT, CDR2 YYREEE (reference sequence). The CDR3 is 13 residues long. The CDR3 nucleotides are TGTGCCAGCAGCCTGACAGTTAATTCACCCCTCCACTTT. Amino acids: CASSLTVNSPLHF.

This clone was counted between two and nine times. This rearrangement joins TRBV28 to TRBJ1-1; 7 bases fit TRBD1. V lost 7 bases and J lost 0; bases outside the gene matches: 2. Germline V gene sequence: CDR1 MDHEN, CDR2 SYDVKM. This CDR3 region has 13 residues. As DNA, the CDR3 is TGTGCCAGCAAGGGACAGTTGAACACTGAAGCTTTCTTT. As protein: CASKGQLNTEAFF. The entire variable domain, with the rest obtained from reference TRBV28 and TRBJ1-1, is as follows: DVKVTQSSRYLVKRTGEKVFLECVQDMDHENMFWYRQDPGLGLRLIYFSYDVKMKEKGDIPEGYSVSREKKERFSLILESASTNQTSMYLCASKGQLNTEAFFGQGTRLTVV.

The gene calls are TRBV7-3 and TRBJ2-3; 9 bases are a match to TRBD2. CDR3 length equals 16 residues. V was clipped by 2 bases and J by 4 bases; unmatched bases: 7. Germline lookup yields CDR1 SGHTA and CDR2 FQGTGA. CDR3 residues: CASSLVGGGVADTQYF. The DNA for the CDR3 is TGTGCCAGCAGCTTAGTCGGCGGGGGGGTCGCAGATACGCAGTATTTT.

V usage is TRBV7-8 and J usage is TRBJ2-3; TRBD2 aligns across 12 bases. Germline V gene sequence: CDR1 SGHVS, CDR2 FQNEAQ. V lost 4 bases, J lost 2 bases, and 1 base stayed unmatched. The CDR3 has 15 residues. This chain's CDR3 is CASSSSGGDTDTQYF. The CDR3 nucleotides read TGTGCCAGCAGCTCTAGCGGGGGGGACACAGATACGCAGTATTTT.

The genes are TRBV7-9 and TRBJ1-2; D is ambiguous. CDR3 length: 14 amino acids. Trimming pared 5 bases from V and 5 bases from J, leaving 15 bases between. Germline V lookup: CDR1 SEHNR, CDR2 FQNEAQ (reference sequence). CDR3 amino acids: CASSPPGEAYGYTF. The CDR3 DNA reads TGTGCCAGCAGCCCACCCGGGGAAGCTTATGGCTACACCTTC.

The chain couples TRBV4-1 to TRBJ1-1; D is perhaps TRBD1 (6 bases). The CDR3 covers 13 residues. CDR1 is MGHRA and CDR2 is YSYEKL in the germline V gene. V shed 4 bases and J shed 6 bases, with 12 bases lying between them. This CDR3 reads CASSRGGGAEAFF. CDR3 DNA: TGCGCCAGCAGCCGGGGGGGCGGGGCTGAAGCTTTCTTT.

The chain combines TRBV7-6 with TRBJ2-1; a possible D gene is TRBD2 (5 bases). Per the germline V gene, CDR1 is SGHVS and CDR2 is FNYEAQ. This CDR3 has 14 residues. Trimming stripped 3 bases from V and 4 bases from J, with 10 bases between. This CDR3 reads CASSFSAVYNEQFF. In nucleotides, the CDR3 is TGTGCCAGCAGCTTTAGCGCAGTTTACAATGAGCAGTTCTTC.